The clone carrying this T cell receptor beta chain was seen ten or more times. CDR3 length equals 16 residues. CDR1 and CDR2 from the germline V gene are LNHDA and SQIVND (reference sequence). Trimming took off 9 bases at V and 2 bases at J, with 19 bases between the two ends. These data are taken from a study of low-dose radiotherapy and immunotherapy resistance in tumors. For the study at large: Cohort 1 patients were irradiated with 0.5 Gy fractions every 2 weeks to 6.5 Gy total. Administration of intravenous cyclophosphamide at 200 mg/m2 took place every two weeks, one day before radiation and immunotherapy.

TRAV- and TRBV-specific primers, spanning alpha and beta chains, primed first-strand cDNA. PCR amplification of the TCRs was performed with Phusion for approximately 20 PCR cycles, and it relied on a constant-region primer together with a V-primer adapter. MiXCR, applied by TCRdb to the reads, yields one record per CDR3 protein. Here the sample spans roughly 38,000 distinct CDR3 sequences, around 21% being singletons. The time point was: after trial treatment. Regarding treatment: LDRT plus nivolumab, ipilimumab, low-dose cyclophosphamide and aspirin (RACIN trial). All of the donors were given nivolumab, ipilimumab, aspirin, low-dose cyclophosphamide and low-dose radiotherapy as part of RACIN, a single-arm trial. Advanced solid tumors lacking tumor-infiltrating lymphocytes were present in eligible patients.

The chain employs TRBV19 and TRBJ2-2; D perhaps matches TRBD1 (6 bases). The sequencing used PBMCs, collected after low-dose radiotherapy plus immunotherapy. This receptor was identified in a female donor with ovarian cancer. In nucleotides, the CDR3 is TGTGCCAGCCTCCGCACGTGGACAGCTAACACCGGGGAGCTGTTTTTT. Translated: CASLRTWTANTGELFF.